Below are 2 T cell receptor beta chains sequenced from a single sample in a study of early T cells in non-severe SARS-CoV-2 infection. Using its own MiXCR run on the 5' RACE reads, TCRdb lists one record per CDR3 protein. The sample lists 100,000 to 130,000 distinct CDR3 sequences, 12% seen once, with less than 3.5% in the top ten. The sample taken for sequencing was whole blood. The source is an adult who was a healthcare worker with PCR-confirmed SARS-CoV-2 infection or an uninfected control (not recorded which).

This chain uses TRBV19 with TRBJ2-1; tentatively, D is TRBD1 (5 bases). Germline V CDR1 and CDR2: LNHDA, SQIVND (reference sequence). Trimming shortened V by 3 bases and J by 8 bases, and 8 bases separated the two germline ends. The CDR3 contains 12 residues. The DNA for the CDR3 is TGTGCCAGTAGTATTCTAGGGGATGAGCAGTTCTTC. It yields the protein CASSILGDEQFF.

This clonotype was seen repeatedly, ten times or more. The gene calls are TRBV20-1 and TRBJ2-1; 13 nucleotides align to TRBD2. V lost 2 bases, J lost 6 bases, and 10 bases stayed unmatched. The V gene's germline CDR1 is DFQATT and CDR2 SNEGSKA (reference sequence). This CDR3 contains 17 residues. Here the CDR3 DNA reads TGCAGTGCTAGAAAGGGACTAGCGGGAAAAACCGGCAATGAGCAGTTCTTC. Protein: CSARKGLAGKTGNEQFF.